The present T cell receptor beta chain was sequenced within a study of monozygotic twins with inflammatory bowel disease. Study conclusions and caveats: Limited statistical power may explain no repertoire similarity difference between concordant and discordant twins.

This CDR3 region has 14 residues. The germline V gene has CDR1 DFQATT and CDR2 SNEGSKA (reference sequence). After re-calling the 5' RACE reads, TCRdb lists one entry per CDR3 protein, DNA absent. This table lists fewer than 200,000 distinct CDR3 sequences. A word on this clonotype: Its specificity is not known.

The chain uses TRBV20-1 and TRBJ1-1; TCRdb outputs TRBD1, but without DNA this stays unchecked. The material sequenced was blood. This clonotype was sampled from a human donor with ulcerative colitis or Crohn's disease, or a healthy co-twin of an affected twin (not recorded which). This chain's CDR3 is CSARDRVVNTEAFF.